Sequencing of this T cell receptor (beta chain) was carried out in a study of blood T cell repertoires in COVID-19. Study context: The United States, Italy and Spain were the sources of the acute and convalescent COVID-19 samples. Sources were T cells, B-cell-depleted T cells, or PBMCs; the material itself was cDNA or gDNA.

V was shortened by 8 bases and J by 8 bases, with 14 bases between the two germline ends. This CDR3 spans 12 amino acids. Germline CDR1 is LGHDT and CDR2 is YNNKEL (reference sequence). Authors' data handling: Reference gene primer amplification yielded estimated nucleated cell counts. Generated by immunoSEQ multiplex PCR, the TCRdb table keeps only in-frame clones and is missing some. The DNA gave D and trimming, while V, J and clone size come from that table. Of about 58,000 clones in the sample, more than 85% were seen once. This clone was counted only a few times. The source material was peripheral blood. The TCR sequence derives from a woman in her 70s with active COVID-19. V and J are TRBV3-1 (or the pseudogene TRBV3-2) and TRBJ2-3; TRBD1 is a possible D gene (6 bases). CDR3 protein: CASGPGRGTQYF. DNA for the CDR3: TGTGCCAGCGGACCGGGCAGGGGTACGCAGTATTTT.